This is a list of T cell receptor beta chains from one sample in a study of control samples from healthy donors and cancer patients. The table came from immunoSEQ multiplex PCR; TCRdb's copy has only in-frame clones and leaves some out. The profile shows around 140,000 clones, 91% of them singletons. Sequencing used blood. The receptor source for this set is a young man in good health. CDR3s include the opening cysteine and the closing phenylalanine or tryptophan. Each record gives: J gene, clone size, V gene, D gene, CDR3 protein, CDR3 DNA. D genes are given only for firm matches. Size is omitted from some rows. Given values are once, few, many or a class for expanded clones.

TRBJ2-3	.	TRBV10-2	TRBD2	CASSESLADTDTQYF	TGCGCCAGCAGTGAGTCCCTAGCGGACACAGATACGCAGTATTTT
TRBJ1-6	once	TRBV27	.	CASSLGINSPLHF	TGTGCCAGCAGTTTGGGCATTAATTCACCCCTCCACTTT
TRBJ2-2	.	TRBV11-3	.	CASSLGPNTGELFF	TGTGCCAGCAGCTTAGGGCCAAACACCGGGGAGCTGTTTTTT
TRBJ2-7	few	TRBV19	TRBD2	CASSARGGGYEQYF	TGTGCCAGTAGTGCGCGGGGGGGCGGCTACGAGCAGTACTTC
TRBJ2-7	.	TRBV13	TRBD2	CASSLGTSGPSYEQYF	TGTGCCAGCAGCTTAGGGACTAGCGGGCCTTCCTACGAGCAGTACTTC
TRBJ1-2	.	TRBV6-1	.	CASSIGGGGGYTF	TGTGCCAGCAGTATCGGGGGGGGCGGAGGCTACACCTTC
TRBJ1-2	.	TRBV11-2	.	CASSLGADYGYTF	TGTGCCAGCAGCTTAGGGGCGGACTATGGCTACACCTTC
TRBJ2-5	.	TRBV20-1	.	CSASRGLQETQYF	TGCAGTGCCAGTCGGGGGCTGCAAGAGACCCAGTACTTC
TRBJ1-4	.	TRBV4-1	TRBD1	CASSHPSRGRSNEKLFF	TGCGCCAGCAGCCACCCCAGTAGGGGGCGGTCTAATGAAAAACTGTTTTTT
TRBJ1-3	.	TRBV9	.	CASSPRGSVHTIYF	TGTGCCAGCAGCCCCCGTGGCAGTGTCCACACCATATATTTT
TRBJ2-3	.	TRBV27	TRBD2	CASNLFGTRPTDTQYF	TGTGCCAGCAATCTTTTCGGGACTAGACCCACGGATACGCAGTATTTT
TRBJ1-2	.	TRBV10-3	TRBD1	CATPQSSDRAIPYGYTF	TGTGCCACCCCGCAATCCTCGGACAGGGCGATTCCCTATGGCTACACCTTC
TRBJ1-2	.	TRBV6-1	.	CASSEVRGAHGYTF	TGTGCCAGCAGTGAAGTTCGGGGGGCACATGGCTACACCTTC
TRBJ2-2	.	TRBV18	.	CASSPFGENTGELFF	TGTGCCAGCTCACCATTCGGGGAGAACACCGGGGAGCTGTTTTTT
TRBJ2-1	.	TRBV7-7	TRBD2	CASSPGGVNEQFF	TGTGCCAGCAGCCCGGGGGGTGTTAATGAGCAGTTCTTC
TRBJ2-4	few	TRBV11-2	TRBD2	CASSRAAGVKNIQYF	TGTGCCAGCAGTCGGGCGGCGGGGGTTAAAAACATTCAGTACTTC
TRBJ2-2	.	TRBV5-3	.	CARSVDREDTGELFF	TGTGCCAGAAGCGTTGACAGGGAGGACACCGGGGAGCTGTTTTTT
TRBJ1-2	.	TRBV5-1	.	CASSFGPVVNGYTF	TGCGCCAGCAGCTTCGGTCCGGTAGTAAATGGCTACACCTTC
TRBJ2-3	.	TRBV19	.	CASSTQGGYGGTQYF	TGTGCCAGTAGTACTCAGGGGGGGTATGGAGGCACGCAGTATTTT
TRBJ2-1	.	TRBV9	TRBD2	CASRDPRTSGENEQFF	TGTGCCAGCAGAGACCCCAGGACTAGCGGGGAGAATGAGCAGTTCTTC
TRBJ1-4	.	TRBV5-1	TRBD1	CASSLTGGNEKLFF	TGCGCCAGCAGCCTTACAGGGGGTAATGAAAAACTGTTTTTT
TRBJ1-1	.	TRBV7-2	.	CASSLVGPNTEAFF	TGTGCCAGCAGCTTAGTAGGGCCAAACACTGAAGCTTTCTTT